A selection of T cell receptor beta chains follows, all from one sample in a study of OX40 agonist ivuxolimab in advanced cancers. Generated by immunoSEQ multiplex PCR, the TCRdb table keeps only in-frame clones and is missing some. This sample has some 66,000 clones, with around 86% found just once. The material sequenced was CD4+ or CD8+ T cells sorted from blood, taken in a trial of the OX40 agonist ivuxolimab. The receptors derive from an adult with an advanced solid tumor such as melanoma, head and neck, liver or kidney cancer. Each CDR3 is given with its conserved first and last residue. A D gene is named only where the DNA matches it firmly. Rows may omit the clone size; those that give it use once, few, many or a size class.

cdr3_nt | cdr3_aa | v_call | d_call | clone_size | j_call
TGTGCCAGCAGCACAGCGGGATCCGGGGAGCTGTTTTTT | CASSTAGSGELFF | TRBV7-3 | TRBD2 | NA | TRBJ2-2
TGTGCCAGCAGCACAAGGACGGCTACGATGAACACTGAAGCTTTCTTT | CASSTRTATMNTEAFF | TRBV7-6 | NA | NA | TRBJ1-1
TGTGCCAGCAGCGAAAACAGGGGTAACACTGAAGCTTTCTTT | CASSENRGNTEAFF | TRBV14 | TRBD1 | NA | TRBJ1-1
TGCGCCAGCAGCTTGGCAGGGTTAGGCTCTGGGGCCAACGTCCTGACTTTC | CASSLAGLGSGANVLTF | TRBV5-1 | NA | NA | TRBJ2-6
TGTGCCAGCAGCCCCGGAACGGACACTGAAGCTTTCTTT | CASSPGTDTEAFF | TRBV28 | NA | NA | TRBJ1-1
TGTGCCACCAGCAGGACAGGGAACACTGAAGCTTTCTTT | CATSRTGNTEAFF | TRBV15 | NA | NA | TRBJ1-1
TGCAGCGTTGAAGGCGAACAGGGGGGAAACACCGGGGAGCTGTTTTTT | CSVEGEQGGNTGELFF | TRBV29-1 | TRBD1 | NA | TRBJ2-2
TGCAGCGTTGAACATGGGTTTTGGGGGCAGGCCCCTCGCAATGAGCAGTTCTTC | CSVEHGFWGQAPRNEQFF | TRBV29-1 | NA | NA | TRBJ2-1
TGTGCCAGCAGCCAAGAATCACTAGCGGGAGTTGAGCAGTTCTTC | CASSQESLAGVEQFF | TRBV7-2 | TRBD2 | NA | TRBJ2-1
TGTGCCAGTAGTGCGATGATGGAGACCCAGTACTTC | CASSAMMETQYF | TRBV19 | NA | NA | TRBJ2-5
TGCGCCAGCAGTGAGTTCGCAGGGCAAGGCTACACCTTC | CASSEFAGQGYTF | TRBV10-1 | NA | NA | TRBJ1-2
TGCGCCAGCAGCTTGGCCTACAGCACAGATACGCAGTATTTT | CASSLAYSTDTQYF | TRBV5-1 | NA | NA | TRBJ2-3
TGCGCCAGCAGCTTGGACAGCTATGGCTACACCTTC | CASSLDSYGYTF | TRBV5-1 | NA | medium-sized | TRBJ1-2
TGTGCCAGCAGAGACCCGGGACAGGGGAATTACGAGCAGTACTTC | CASRDPGQGNYEQYF | TRBV6-5 | TRBD1 | NA | TRBJ2-7
TGCGCCATTATTCAGAGGTCCAGGGGGCGTGGCACAGATACGCAGTATTTT | CAIIQRSRGRGTDTQYF | TRBV5-1 | TRBD1 | NA | TRBJ2-3
TGTGCCAGCAGTTTAAAGGGACTGATAACAGATACGCAGTATTTT | CASSLKGLITDTQYF | TRBV27 | NA | NA | TRBJ2-3
TGTGCCAGCAGCCAAGATCAAAGCAGCGGCTATGGCTACACCTTC | CASSQDQSSGYGYTF | TRBV4-2 | NA | medium-sized | TRBJ1-2
TGTGCCAGCAGTTCCGCTGGTGGGACGGGCAATCAGCCCCAGCATTTT | CASSSAGGTGNQPQHF | TRBV27 | NA | NA | TRBJ1-5
TGTGCCAGCAGATACAGGGCAGGTATGGGACGGGAGACCCAGTACTTC | CASRYRAGMGRETQYF | TRBV6-5 | NA | few | TRBJ2-5
TGTGCCAGCAGACAAAACAGGGGGCTCAGCACTGAAGCTTTCTTT | CASRQNRGLSTEAFF | TRBV7-2 | TRBD1 | NA | TRBJ1-1
TGTGCCAGCAGCTCGAAAACAGGGCGGGGAGAGACCCAGTACTTC | CASSSKTGRGETQYF | TRBV11-3 | NA | NA | TRBJ2-5
TGTGCCAGTAGTATAGTAGCGGCCGCTAGCACAGATACGCAGTATTTT | CASSIVAAASTDTQYF | TRBV19 | NA | NA | TRBJ2-3
TGTGCCAGCAGCTTATATGATGGGTCATACGAGCAGTACTTC | CASSLYDGSYEQYF | TRBV11-3 | NA | NA | TRBJ2-7
TGTGCCAGCAGTGATAATCCTGCAGCCTACAATGAGCAGTTCTTC | CASSDNPAAYNEQFF | TRBV6-1 | NA | NA | TRBJ2-1
TGTGCCTGGAGTTCATATCGGCGAAGGAACACTGAAGCTTTCTTT | CAWSSYRRRNTEAFF | TRBV30 | NA | NA | TRBJ1-1
TGTGCCAGCAGTGATCGACTCGGCCAGGATGGCTACACCTTC | CASSDRLGQDGYTF | TRBV6-4 | NA | NA | TRBJ1-2
TGTGCCAGTAGTATAGTGGGACTAGGAGGAACCGGGGAGCTGTTTTTT | CASSIVGLGGTGELFF | TRBV19 | TRBD2 | NA | TRBJ2-2
TGTGCCAGCAGCACCCAGGCGGGCACAGATACGCAGTATTTT | CASSTQAGTDTQYF | TRBV13 | NA | NA | TRBJ2-3
TGTGCCAGCAGCGTGAGGGGGGAGGGCCCGTTCCCCAATGAGCAGTTCTTC | CASSVRGEGPFPNEQFF | TRBV9 | NA | NA | TRBJ2-1
TGCAGCGTTGCGAGGCCGACTAGCGGGAGGTACGAGCAGTACTTC | CSVARPTSGRYEQYF | TRBV29-1 | TRBD2 | NA | TRBJ2-7
TGCAGTGCTAGAGTTAAGGACGAGCAGTTCTTC | CSARVKDEQFF | TRBV20-1 | NA | NA | TRBJ2-1
TGTGCCAGCAGCTTAACGGGGGACACTGAAGCTTTCTTT | CASSLTGDTEAFF | TRBV7-3 | NA | NA | TRBJ1-1
TGTGCCAGCAGCGTAGCGGGTCGGGGGGGGCGCAGCCATGGCTACACCTTC | CASSVAGRGGRSHGYTF | TRBV9 | NA | NA | TRBJ1-2
TGTGCCAGCAGCTTGCCAGGACTAAGTTTTGGAGATACGCAGTATTTT | CASSLPGLSFGDTQYF | TRBV5-4 | NA | NA | TRBJ2-3
TGTGCCAGCAGCATATTAGCGGGAGGGGTGCAGTTCTTC | CASSILAGGVQFF | TRBV7-6 | TRBD2 | NA | TRBJ2-1
TGTGCCAGCAGCTTAAGGTTTGGGGTTTTAGCTGAAGCTTTCTTT | CASSLRFGVLAEAFF | TRBV7-9 | NA | NA | TRBJ1-1
TGTGCCAGCAGTGCGGACTGGAGAGAGACCCAGTACTTC | CASSADWRETQYF | TRBV6-1 | NA | few | TRBJ2-5
TGCGCCAGCAGCTTGGGCCAGACTAGCGCAGTCCCAGATACGCAGTATTTT | CASSLGQTSAVPDTQYF | TRBV5-1 | TRBD2 | NA | TRBJ2-3
TGTGCCAGCAGCTGGGGGACAGGGGGCTACGAGCAGTACTTC | CASSWGTGGYEQYF | TRBV27 | TRBD1 | NA | TRBJ2-7
TGTGCCAGTAGTATCGGGCTAGCGGGTACCTACGAGCAGTACTTC | CASSIGLAGTYEQYF | TRBV19 | TRBD2 | NA | TRBJ2-7
TGTGCCAGCACGTCCCGGGACAGGAGCCTTCAAGAGACCCAGTACTTC | CASTSRDRSLQETQYF | TRBV21-1 | NA | NA | TRBJ2-5
TGTGCCTGGGGGTCCGAAAACATAGCGGGAGAGAACAATGAGCAGTTCTTC | CAWGSENIAGENNEQFF | TRBV30 | TRBD2 | NA | TRBJ2-1
TGTGCCAGCAGCTTACCGGTGGCGGGGAATCGCACAGATACGCAGTATTTT | CASSLPVAGNRTDTQYF | TRBV7-2 | NA | NA | TRBJ2-3
TGTGCCAGTAGTACACGGGACAGAGGCGGCTACACCTTC | CASSTRDRGGYTF | TRBV19 | TRBD1 | NA | TRBJ1-2
TGTGCCAGCAGCGTAGAGGGGAGGGCTTACAATGAGCAGTTCTTC | CASSVEGRAYNEQFF | TRBV9 | TRBD2 | NA | TRBJ2-1
TGTGCCAGCAGTTCAGGGGTAGGCTACACCTTC | CASSSGVGYTF | TRBV7-3 | NA | NA | TRBJ1-2
TGTGCCAGCAGTAACCCCCCAGGGATCAACACTGAAGCTTTCTTT | CASSNPPGINTEAFF | TRBV27 | NA | once | TRBJ1-1
TGTGCCAGCTCACCACCGTACGGGGCAGAGACCCAGTACTTC | CASSPPYGAETQYF | TRBV18 | NA | NA | TRBJ2-5
TGTGCCAGCAGCTTACAGGAGCAGAACACTGAAGCTTTCTTT | CASSLQEQNTEAFF | TRBV7-8 | NA | NA | TRBJ1-1
TGTGCCAGCAGTCTGGGGGCTGGTTATGGTGGCTACACCTTC | CASSLGAGYGGYTF | TRBV28 | NA | NA | TRBJ1-2
TGCGCCAGCAGCCCTCCCGGGAGCTCTGGAAACACCATATATTTT | CASSPPGSSGNTIYF | TRBV5-1 | NA | NA | TRBJ1-3
TGTGCCAGCAGCCCCGAGACCTACTCTGGAAACACCATATATTTT | CASSPETYSGNTIYF | TRBV6-1 | NA | NA | TRBJ1-3